A selection of T cell receptor beta chains follows, all from one sample in a study of T-cell memory formation after mild COVID-19. TCRdb re-analysed the 5' RACE reads in MiXCR, keeping a single row per CDR3 protein. The data show around 200,000 distinct CDR3 sequences, less than 20% seen once. Sequencing used PBMCs or a T cell subset sorted from them (not recorded which). These receptors were obtained from a man younger than 35 who had mild COVID-19 (a few samples of this study predate the infection). Cell type and time point are not known. CDR3s include the opening cysteine and the closing phenylalanine or tryptophan. D genes are given only for firm matches. The listing skips clone size in some rows; elsewhere it reads once, few, many or a size class.

v_call	j_call	d_call	clone_size	cdr3_aa	cdr3_nt
TRBV12-3/TRBV12-4	TRBJ2-3	TRBD2	few	CASSLSGGSDTQYF	TGTGCCAGCAGCCTTAGCGGGGGATCAGATACGCAGTATTTT
TRBV5-4	TRBJ2-3	TRBD1	-	CASSLLVTGGYITDTQYF	TGTGCCAGCAGCTTGTTGGTTACAGGGGGCTATATCACAGATACGCAGTATTTT
TRBV5-5	TRBJ2-3	-	few	CASSSPSADTQYF	TGTGCCAGCAGTTCTCCTAGCGCCGATACGCAGTATTTT
TRBV28	TRBJ1-4	-	few	CASSSYRAELFF	TGTGCCAGCAGTTCTTACAGGGCGGAACTGTTTTTT
TRBV25-1	TRBJ1-4	-	once	CASSDLVNHEKLFF	TGTGCCAGCAGCGACCTAGTAAACCATGAAAAACTGTTTTTT
TRBV5-1	TRBJ2-1	-	-	CASSGVDLGEQFF	TGCGCCAGCAGCGGGGTGGATTTGGGTGAGCAGTTCTTC
TRBV28	TRBJ2-5	-	-	CASSLSGRATQYF	TGTGCCAGCAGTTTATCGGGACGGGCGACCCAGTACTTC
TRBV27	TRBJ2-4	TRBD1	-	CASSLAGDRGQNIQYF	TGTGCCAGCAGTTTAGCGGGGGACAGGGGACAAAACATTCAGTACTTC
TRBV10-3	TRBJ2-6	-	-	CATRPDSGANVLTF	TGTGCCACCCGCCCGGACTCTGGGGCCAACGTCCTGACTTTC
TRBV5-1	TRBJ2-5	TRBD2	-	CASSLARGGPRQETQYF	TGCGCCAGCAGCTTGGCCCGGGGGGGCCCACGGCAAGAGACCCAGTACTTC
TRBV6-2/TRBV6-3	TRBJ1-1	-	-	CASNRQPNTEAFF	TGTGCCAGCAATCGGCAACCGAACACTGAAGCTTTCTTT
TRBV28	TRBJ2-7	-	-	CASQGYEQYF	TGTGCCAGCCAGGGATACGAGCAGTACTTC
TRBV5-4	TRBJ2-6	-	-	CASSLETASGANVLTF	TGTGCCAGCAGCTTGGAAACGGCTTCTGGGGCCAACGTCCTGACTTTC
TRBV28	TRBJ1-5	-	few	CASSLNSGGAGNQPQHF	TGTGCCAGCAGTTTAAATAGCGGGGGCGCGGGCAATCAGCCCCAGCATTTT
TRBV7-3	TRBJ1-5	-	-	CASTTDNRGKQPQHF	TGTGCCAGCACCACAGACAACAGAGGGAAACAGCCCCAGCATTTT
TRBV12-3/TRBV12-4	TRBJ2-5	-	many	CASSREPQETQYF	TGTGCCAGCAGCCGAGAGCCCCAAGAGACCCAGTACTTC